This note documents a single TCR beta chain sequence. Its binding antigen is unknown. Base qualities are missing; no much larger clone stands one base away. The data were taken from a study of Ad26.COV2.S vaccination and SARS-CoV-2 variants (dated by TCRdb to the early 2020s). Regarding the research as a whole: Vaccine-arm donors came from COV1001, a multicentre, randomized, double-blind, placebo-controlled phase I-IIa trial of Ad26.COV2.S in healthy adults. TCRbeta repertoire sequencing served as the tool for gauging how specific and how broad the SARS-CoV-2-reactive T cell receptors were following Ad26.COV2.S vaccination. Dosing of Ad26.COV2.S was intramuscular, at either 5x10^10 or 1x10^11 viral particles, delivered as one shot or as two shots spaced 56 days apart. Participants in the trial were split at random into five groups of five each, receiving low-dose or high-dose Ad26.COV2.S once or twice, or else placebo on both occasions. Investigators did not know the trial group allocation while performing experiments and assessing outcomes. The TCR-sequenced set comprised approximately 30 samples: around 20 Ad26.COV2.S vaccine recipients, 5 placebo recipients and 8 SARS-CoV-2 convalescent individuals.

The CDR1 and CDR2 encoded by the germline V gene (reference sequence) are MNHEY and SMNVEV. The CDR3, cysteine through phenylalanine, is 14 amino acids long. Just CDR3 DNA is preserved here, 42 bases in frame from base 1. V and J lose 3 bases and 7 bases, and a span of 12 bases separates them. The paper's findings and limits, for the study overall: Compared with placebo recipients, Ad26.COV2.S recipients showed higher spike-specific TCR breadth (P = 0.0014). Substantial breadth of spike-specific CD8+ and CD4+ T cell responses was reported after vaccination. Comparable non-spike TCR breadth was observed between vaccine and placebo recipients, consistent with only spike being contained in the vaccine. It was noted by the authors that total T cell responses may have been underestimated by the TCR breadth and depth analyses. The study lacked the statistical power to compare responses across vaccine doses or regimens.

The sample's treatment or condition label, decoded: around 19 received Ad26.COV2.S at low or high dose, single or two shots; roughly five received placebo; per-sample allocation not given. For vaccine and placebo recipients, the sequenced repertoires came from samples collected on day 63 after the first injection. Cohort 1b enrolled 25 to 30 adults aged 18-55 years at a single site in Boston, USA, between 29 July and 7 August 2020. Ad26.COV2.S was a replication-incompetent adenovirus type 26 vector that expressed a prefusion-stabilized SARS-CoV-2 spike protein derived from the original Wuhan strain. The immunoSEQ Assay was the method used to sequence TCRbeta CDR3 regions. After extraction, genomic DNA underwent amplification by bias-controlled multiplex PCR, followed by high-throughput sequencing. On the authors' methods: To quantify the absolute abundance of each unique TCRbeta CDR3 region, sequences were collapsed and filtered. T cell fraction was estimated by normalization of TCRbeta template counts to usable DNA, with usable DNA being measured through amplification of reference genes present in all nucleated cells. Repertoire TCRs were annotated as SARS-CoV-2-specific by exact matching of V gene, CDR3 amino acid sequence and J gene to a known reactive TCR set. The reference SARS-CoV-2 TCR set came from MIRA and was filtered for enrichment in COVID-19-positive ImmuneCODE repertoires, removing public or cross-reactive TCRs. Drawing on the MIRA antigens, annotated TCRs were analysed further at the level of specific ORF or position within ORF. Breadth was defined as annotated unique rearrangements over total unique productive rearrangements; depth was the summed frequency of those rearrangements. TCR breadth was compared between groups using two-sided Wilcoxon rank-sum tests. The clones in this table, taken by TCRdb from immuneACCESS, are in-frame only. Not every clone is retained; where verified, under half of the shortfall comes from an unresolved V gene, and the cause of the rest is unknown. The DNA gave D and trimming, while V, J and clone size come from that table. A total of approximately 250,000 clones appear in this sample, 87% of them only once. Of the sample, roughly 3% falls within the top ten clones.

This TCR came from a person between 18 and 65 years old who received the Ad26.COV2.S COVID-19 vaccine or a placebo. Recombination joined TRBV27 with TRBJ2-2; the D gene lacks a confident call. The material sequenced was peripheral blood, taken in a trial of Ad26.COV2.S vaccine versus placebo. The bases are TGTGCCAGCAGTTTCTTCGACGAGAACGGGGAGCTGTTTTTT. This yields the protein CASSFFDENGELFF.